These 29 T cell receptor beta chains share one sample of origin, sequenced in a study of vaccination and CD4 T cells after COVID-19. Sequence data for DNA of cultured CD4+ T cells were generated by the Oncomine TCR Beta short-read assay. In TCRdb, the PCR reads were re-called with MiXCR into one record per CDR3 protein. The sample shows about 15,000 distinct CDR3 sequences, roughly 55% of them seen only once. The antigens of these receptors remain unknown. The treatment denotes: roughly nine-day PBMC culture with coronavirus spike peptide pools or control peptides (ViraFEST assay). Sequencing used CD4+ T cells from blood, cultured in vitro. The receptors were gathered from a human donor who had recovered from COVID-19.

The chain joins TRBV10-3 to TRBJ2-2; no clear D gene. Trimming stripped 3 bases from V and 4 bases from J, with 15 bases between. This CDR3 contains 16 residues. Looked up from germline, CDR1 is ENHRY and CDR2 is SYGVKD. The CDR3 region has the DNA TGTGCCATCAGTGACCCGGACCTCCAGGTCACCGGGGAGCTGTTTTTT. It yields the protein CAISDPDLQVTGELFF.

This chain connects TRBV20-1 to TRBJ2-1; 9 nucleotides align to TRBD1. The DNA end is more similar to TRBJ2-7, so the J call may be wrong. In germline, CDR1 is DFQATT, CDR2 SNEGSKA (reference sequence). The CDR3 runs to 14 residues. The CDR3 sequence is CSARLRDRAYEQYF. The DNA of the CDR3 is TGCAGTGCTAGGTTACGGGACAGGGCCTACGAGCAGTACTTC.

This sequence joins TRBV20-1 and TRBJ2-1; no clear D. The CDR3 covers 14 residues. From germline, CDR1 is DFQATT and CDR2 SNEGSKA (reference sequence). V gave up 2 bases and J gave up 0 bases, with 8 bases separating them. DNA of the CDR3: TGCAGTGCTAGAACTTTCTACTCCTACAATGAGCAGTTCTTC. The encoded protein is CSARTFYSYNEQFF.

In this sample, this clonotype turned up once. The CDR3 nucleotides read TGTGCCAGCAGTTTAATAGTATTGGGCTCGGGGAGTACCTCTGGGGCCAACGTCCTGACTTTC. It specifies CASSLIVLGSGSTSGANVLTF. This chain links TRBV28 with TRBJ2-6, with D perhaps matching TRBD2 (5 bases). This CDR3 comprises 21 residues. The ends were cut back, 2 bases at V and 0 bases at J, with 23 bases in the middle. The germline V gene encodes CDR1 MDHEN and CDR2 SYDVKM.

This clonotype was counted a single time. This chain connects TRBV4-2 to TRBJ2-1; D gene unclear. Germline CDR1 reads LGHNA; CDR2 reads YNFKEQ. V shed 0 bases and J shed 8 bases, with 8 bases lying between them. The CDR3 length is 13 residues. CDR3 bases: TGTGCCAGCAGCCAAGACGAAGGCGATGAGCAGTTCTTC. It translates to CASSQDEGDEQFF.

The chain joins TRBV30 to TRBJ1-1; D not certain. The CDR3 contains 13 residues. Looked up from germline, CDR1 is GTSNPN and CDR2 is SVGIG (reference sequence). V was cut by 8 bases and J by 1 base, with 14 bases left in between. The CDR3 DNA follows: TGTGCCGGCCTAGCACAGACGAACACTGAAGCTTTCTTT. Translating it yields CAGLAQTNTEAFF.

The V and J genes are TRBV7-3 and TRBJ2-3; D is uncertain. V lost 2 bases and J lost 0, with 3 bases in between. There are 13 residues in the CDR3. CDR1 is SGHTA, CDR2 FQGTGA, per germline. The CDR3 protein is CASSLGSTDTQYF. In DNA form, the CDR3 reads TGTGCCAGCAGCTTAGGGAGCACAGATACGCAGTATTTT.

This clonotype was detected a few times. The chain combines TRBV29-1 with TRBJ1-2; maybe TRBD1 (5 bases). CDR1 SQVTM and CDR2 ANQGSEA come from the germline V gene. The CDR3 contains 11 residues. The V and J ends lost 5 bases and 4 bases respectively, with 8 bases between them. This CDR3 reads CSVYTGYGYTF. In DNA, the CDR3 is TGCAGCGTTTATACAGGCTATGGCTACACCTTC.

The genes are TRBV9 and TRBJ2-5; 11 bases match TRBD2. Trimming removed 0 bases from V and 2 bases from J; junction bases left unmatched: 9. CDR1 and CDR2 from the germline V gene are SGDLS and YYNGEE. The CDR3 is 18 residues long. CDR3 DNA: TGTGCCAGCAGCGTAGGGCCTAGCGGGAGGCATGGGCAAGAGACCCAGTACTTC. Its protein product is CASSVGPSGRHGQETQYF.

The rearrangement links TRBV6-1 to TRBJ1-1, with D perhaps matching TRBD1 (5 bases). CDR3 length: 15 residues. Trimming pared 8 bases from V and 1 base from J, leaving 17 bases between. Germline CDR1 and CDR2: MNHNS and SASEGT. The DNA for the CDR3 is TGTGCCAGCGTCGGGACGGTTGATAGGAACACTGAAGCTTTCTTT. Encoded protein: CASVGTVDRNTEAFF.

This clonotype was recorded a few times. CDR3 in amino acids: CASSLAGGASGSYNEQFF. In DNA, the CDR3 is TGTGCCAGCAGCTTAGCTGGGGGGGCTAGTGGCTCCTACAATGAGCAGTTCTTC. The rearrangement uses TRBV7-9 and TRBJ2-1; TRBD2 might be the D (7 bases). The CDR3 runs to 18 residues. V gave up 0 bases and J gave up 0 bases, with 15 bases separating them. CDR1 and CDR2 (germline): SEHNR, FQNEAQ (reference sequence).

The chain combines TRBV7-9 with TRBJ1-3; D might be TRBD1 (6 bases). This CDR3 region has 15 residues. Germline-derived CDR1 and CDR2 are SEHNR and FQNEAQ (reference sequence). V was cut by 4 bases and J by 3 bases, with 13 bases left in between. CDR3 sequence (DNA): TGTGCCAGCAGCTCGCCACGGGGGCTTGGAAACACCATATATTTT. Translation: CASSSPRGLGNTIYF. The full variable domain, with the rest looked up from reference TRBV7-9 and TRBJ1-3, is DTGVSQNPRHKITKRGQNVTFRCDPISEHNRLYWYRQTLGQGPEFLTYFQNEAQLEKSRLLSDRFSAERPKGSFSTLEIQRTEQGDSAMYLCASSSPRGLGNTIYFGEGSWLTVV.

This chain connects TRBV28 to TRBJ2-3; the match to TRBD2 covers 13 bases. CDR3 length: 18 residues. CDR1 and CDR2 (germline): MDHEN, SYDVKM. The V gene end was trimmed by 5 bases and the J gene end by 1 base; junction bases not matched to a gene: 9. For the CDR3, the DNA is TGTGCCAGCAGTGGAGGACTAGCGGGAGACGGAGGCACAGATACGCAGTATTTT. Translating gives CASSGGLAGDGGTDTQYF.

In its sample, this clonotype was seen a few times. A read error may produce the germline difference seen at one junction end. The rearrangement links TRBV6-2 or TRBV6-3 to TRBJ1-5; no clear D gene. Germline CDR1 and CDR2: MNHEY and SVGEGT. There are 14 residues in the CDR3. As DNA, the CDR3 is TGTGCCAGCAGCCCCCGTCAGATCCGAAAGCAGTTGGATTTT. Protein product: CASSPRQIRKQLDF.

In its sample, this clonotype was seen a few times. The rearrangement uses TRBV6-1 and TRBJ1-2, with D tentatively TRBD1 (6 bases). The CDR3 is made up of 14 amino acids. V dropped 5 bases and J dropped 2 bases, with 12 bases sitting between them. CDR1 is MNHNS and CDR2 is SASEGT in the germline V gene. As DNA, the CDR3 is TGTGCCAGCAGTAACCAACAGGGAAACTATGGCTACACCTTC. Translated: CASSNQQGNYGYTF.

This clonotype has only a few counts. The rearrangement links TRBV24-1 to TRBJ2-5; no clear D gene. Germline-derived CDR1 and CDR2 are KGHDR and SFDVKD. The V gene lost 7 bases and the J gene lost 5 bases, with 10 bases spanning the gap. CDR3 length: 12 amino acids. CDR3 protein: CATSATSETQYF. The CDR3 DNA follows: TGTGCCACCAGCGCGACGTCGGAGACCCAGTACTTC.

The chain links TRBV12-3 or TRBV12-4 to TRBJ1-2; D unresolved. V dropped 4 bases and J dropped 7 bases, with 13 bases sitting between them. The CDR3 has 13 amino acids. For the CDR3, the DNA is TGTGCCAGCAGTTCACGCATGTCGGTTGGCTACACCTTC. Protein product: CASSSRMSVGYTF.

CDR3 loop: CASSESGGNTEAFF. CDR3 nucleotide sequence: TGCGCCAGCAGTGAGTCCGGTGGTAACACTGAAGCTTTCTTT. The rearrangement uses TRBV10-1 and TRBJ1-1; D is undetermined. This CDR3 has 14 residues. In germline, CDR1 is WNHNN, CDR2 SYGVQD (reference sequence). Between the trimmed V and J ends, which lost 0 bases and 2 bases, there was a span of 7 bases.

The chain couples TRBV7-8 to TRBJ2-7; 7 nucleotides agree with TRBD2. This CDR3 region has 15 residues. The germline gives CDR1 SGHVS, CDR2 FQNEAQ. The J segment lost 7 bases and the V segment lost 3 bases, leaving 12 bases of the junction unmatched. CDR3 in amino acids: CASSFRLALWSEQYF. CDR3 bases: TGTGCCAGCAGCTTCCGACTAGCTCTCTGGTCTGAGCAGTACTTC.

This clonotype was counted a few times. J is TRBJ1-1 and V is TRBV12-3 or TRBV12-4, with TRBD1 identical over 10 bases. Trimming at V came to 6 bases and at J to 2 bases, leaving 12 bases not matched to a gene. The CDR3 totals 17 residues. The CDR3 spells CASSSVGDRGRNTEAFF. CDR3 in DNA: TGTGCCAGCAGCTCTGTCGGGGACAGGGGCCGAAACACTGAAGCTTTCTTT.

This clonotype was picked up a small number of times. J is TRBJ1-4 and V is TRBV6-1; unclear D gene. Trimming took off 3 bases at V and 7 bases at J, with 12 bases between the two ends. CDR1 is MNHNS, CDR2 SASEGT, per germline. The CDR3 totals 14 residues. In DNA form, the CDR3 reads TGTGCCAGCAGTGAGACCGCCGGTGGTGAAAAACTGTTTTTT. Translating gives CASSETAGGEKLFF.

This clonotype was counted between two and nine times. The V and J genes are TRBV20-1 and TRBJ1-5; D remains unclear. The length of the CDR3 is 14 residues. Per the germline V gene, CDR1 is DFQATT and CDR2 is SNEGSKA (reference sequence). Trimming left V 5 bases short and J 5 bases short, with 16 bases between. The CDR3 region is CSAHRTGGDQPQHF. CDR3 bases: TGCAGTGCTCATCGTACCGGTGGGGATCAGCCCCAGCATTTT.

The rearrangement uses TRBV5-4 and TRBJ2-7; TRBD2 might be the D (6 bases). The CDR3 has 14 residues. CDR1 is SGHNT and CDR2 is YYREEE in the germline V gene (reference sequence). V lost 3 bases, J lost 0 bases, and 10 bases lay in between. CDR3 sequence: CASSSPGLSYEQYF. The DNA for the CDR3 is TGTGCCAGCAGCTCTCCGGGACTCTCCTACGAGCAGTACTTC.

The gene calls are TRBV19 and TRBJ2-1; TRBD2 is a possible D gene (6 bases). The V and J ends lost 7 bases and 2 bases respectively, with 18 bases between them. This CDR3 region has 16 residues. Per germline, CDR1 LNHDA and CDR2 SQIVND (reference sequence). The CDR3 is CASKAPGLGTYNEQFF. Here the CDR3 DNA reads TGTGCCAGTAAGGCACCGGGACTGGGCACCTACAATGAGCAGTTCTTC. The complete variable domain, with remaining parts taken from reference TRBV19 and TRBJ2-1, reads DGGITQSPKYLFRKEGQNVTLSCEQNLNHDAMYWYRQDPGQGLRLIYYSQIVNDFQKGDIAEGYSVSREKKESFPLTVTSAQKNPTAFYLCASKAPGLGTYNEQFFGPGTRLTVL.

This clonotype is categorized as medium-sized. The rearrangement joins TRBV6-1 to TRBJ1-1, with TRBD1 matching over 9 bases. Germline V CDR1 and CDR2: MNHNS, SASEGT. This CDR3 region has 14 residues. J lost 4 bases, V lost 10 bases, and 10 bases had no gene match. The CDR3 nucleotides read TGTGCCACCTCGACAGGGGGGGAGAGCACTGAAGCTTTCTTT. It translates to CATSTGGESTEAFF.

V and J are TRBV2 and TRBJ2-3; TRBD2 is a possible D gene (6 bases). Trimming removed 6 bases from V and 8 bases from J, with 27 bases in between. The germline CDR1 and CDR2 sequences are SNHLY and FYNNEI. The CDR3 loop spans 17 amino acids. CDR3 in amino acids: CASRARLGRDQQRTQYF. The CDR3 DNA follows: TGTGCCAGCAGGGCCCGACTAGGCAGAGACCAACAGCGTACGCAGTATTTT.

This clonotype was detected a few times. The CDR3 region is CASSGRAGIGYTF. The CDR3 coding sequence is TGTGCCAGCAGCGGGCGGGCAGGGATTGGCTACACCTTC. This chain links TRBV27 with TRBJ1-2, with D tentatively TRBD1 (5 bases). V lost 6 bases and J 7 bases, leaving 15 bases between the germline ends. The CDR3 has 13 residues. The germline CDR1 and CDR2 sequences are MNHEY and SMNVEV (reference sequence).

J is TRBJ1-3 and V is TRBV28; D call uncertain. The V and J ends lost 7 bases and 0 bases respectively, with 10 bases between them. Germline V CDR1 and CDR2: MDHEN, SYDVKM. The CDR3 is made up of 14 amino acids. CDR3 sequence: CASMDASSGNTIYF. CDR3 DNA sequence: TGTGCCAGCATGGACGCTTCCTCTGGAAACACCATATATTTT.

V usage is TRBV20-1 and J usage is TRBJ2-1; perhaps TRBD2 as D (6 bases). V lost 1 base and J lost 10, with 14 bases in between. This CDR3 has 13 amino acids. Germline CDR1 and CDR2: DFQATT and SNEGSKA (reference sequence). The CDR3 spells CSARAGVIEEQFF. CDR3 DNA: TGCAGTGCTAGAGCGGGAGTGATTGAGGAGCAGTTCTTC.